A selection of T cell receptor beta chains follows, all from one sample in a study of blood T cell repertoires in COVID-19. Only in-frame clones appear in the TCRdb table, and some are missing; sequencing was by immunoSEQ multiplex PCR. The sample includes 150,000 to 200,000 clones, about four fifths of them seen just once. Sequencing was performed on peripheral blood. Source of these receptors: a woman of 80 years or more with COVID-19, enrolled during active disease. Both conserved end residues are part of each CDR3. D genes are given only for firm matches. Rows give clone size only sometimes, using once, few, many, or a class for an expanded clone.

J gene | D gene | V gene | CDR3 length | clone size | CDR3 protein | CDR3 DNA
TRBJ2-2 | NA | TRBV18 | 15 | NA | CASSPRQMNTGELFF | TGTGCCAGCTCACCACGGCAGATGAACACCGGGGAGCTGTTTTTT
TRBJ1-3 | NA | TRBV12-5 | 18 | few | CASGLLSPTGTFGNTIYF | TGTGCTAGTGGTTTGTTATCCCCGACCGGGACATTTGGAAACACCATATATTTT
TRBJ2-1 | NA | TRBV6-6 | 15 | NA | CASSQRGNSYNEQFF | TGTGCCAGCAGCCAACGGGGGAACTCCTACAATGAGCAGTTCTTC
TRBJ2-7 | TRBD1 | TRBV2 | 14 | few | CASSPQTGPYEQYF | TGTGCCAGCAGTCCTCAGACAGGGCCCTACGAGCAGTACTTC
TRBJ2-3 | NA | TRBV9 | 16 | NA | CASSVGLRGGTDTQYF | TGTGCCAGCAGCGTAGGACTGCGCGGGGGCACAGATACGCAGTATTTT
TRBJ1-5 | NA | TRBV12-3/TRBV12-4 | 13 | NA | CASGGGSNQPQHF | TGTGCCAGCGGGGGGGGTAGCAATCAGCCCCAGCATTTT
TRBJ2-7 | NA | TRBV7-8 | 11 | NA | CASSRGYEQYF | TGTGCCAGCTCCAGGGGTTACGAGCAGTACTTC
TRBJ1-2 | NA | TRBV6-5 | 13 | NA | CASRQGPFYGYTF | TGTGCCAGCAGACAGGGTCCCTTCTATGGCTACACCTTC
TRBJ2-3 | TRBD2 | TRBV27 | 14 | NA | CASRLAGGYDTQYF | TGTGCCAGCAGGCTAGCGGGAGGGTACGATACGCAGTATTTT
TRBJ2-5 | TRBD2 | TRBV5-4 | 13 | NA | CASSLERGSDQYF | TGTGCCAGCAGCTTGGAGCGGGGAAGCGACCAGTACTTC
TRBJ2-5 | TRBD2 | TRBV28 | 15 | NA | CASSYNRGGEETQYF | TGTGCCAGCAGTTACAACCGGGGGGGAGAAGAGACCCAGTACTTC
TRBJ1-1 | TRBD1 | TRBV19 | 14 | NA | CASSITGGHTEAFF | TGTGCCAGTAGTATCACAGGGGGTCACACTGAAGCTTTCTTT
TRBJ1-1 | NA | TRBV7-9 | 13 | NA | CASSSPSNTEAFF | TGTGCCAGCAGCTCCCCATCGAACACTGAAGCTTTCTTT
TRBJ1-2 | NA | TRBV29-1 | 13 | NA | CSVETGPLNGYTF | TGCAGCGTTGAAACAGGGCCATTGAATGGCTACACCTTC
TRBJ2-1 | TRBD2 | TRBV3-1/TRBV3-2 | 15 | NA | CASSQELAWYNEQFF | TGTGCCAGCAGCCAAGAACTAGCGTGGTACAATGAGCAGTTCTTC
TRBJ2-7 | NA | TRBV13 | 16 | NA | CASSRLQGPPHYEQYF | TGTGCCAGCAGCCGCTTACAGGGCCCCCCCCACTACGAGCAGTACTTC
TRBJ2-6 | TRBD1 | TRBV7-6 | 17 | NA | CASSPGTGNSGANVLTF | TGTGCCAGCAGCCCGGGGACAGGGAACTCTGGGGCCAACGTCCTGACTTTC
TRBJ2-3 | TRBD2 | TRBV4-3 | 17 | NA | CASSQDARGAPTDTQYF | TGCGCCAGCAGCCAAGATGCGCGGGGGGCCCCCACAGATACGCAGTATTTT
TRBJ2-1 | TRBD1 | TRBV14 | 18 | NA | CASSRRLGGQSSYNEQFF | TGTGCCAGCAGCCGCCGGCTTGGGGGACAGAGCTCCTACAATGAGCAGTTCTTC
TRBJ2-3 | NA | TRBV7-6 | 16 | many | CASSSRGSEFTDTQYF | TGTGCCAGCAGCTCCCGTGGTAGCGAATTCACAGATACGCAGTATTTT
TRBJ1-1 | TRBD1 | TRBV6-5 | 13 | once | CAIGQGFSTEAFF | TGTGCCATCGGACAGGGGTTTAGCACTGAAGCTTTCTTT
TRBJ1-1 | TRBD1 | TRBV7-6 | 17 | NA | CASRLWGQGLGDTEAFF | TGTGCCAGCAGGTTGTGGGGACAGGGTTTAGGGGACACTGAAGCTTTCTTT
TRBJ2-7 | NA | TRBV19 | 15 | NA | CASSEQLAEAYEQYF | TGTGCCAGTAGTGAGCAACTAGCCGAAGCCTACGAGCAGTACTTC
TRBJ1-2 | TRBD1 | TRBV5-1 | 15 | NA | CASSGQGRETESYTF | TGCGCCAGCAGCGGACAGGGACGGGAAACGGAGAGCTACACCTTC
TRBJ2-6 | NA | TRBV10-1 | 18 | NA | CASSESGGGLSGANVLTF | TGCGCCAGCAGTGAGTCCGGGGGTGGGCTCTCTGGGGCCAACGTCCTGACTTTC